One sample yielded the 13 T cell receptor beta chains listed below, sequenced in a study of shared clonotypes between healthy human individuals. Sequencing used immunoSEQ multiplex PCR; TCRdb keeps in-frame clones, though not all of them. The data contain a few million clones, 93% of them singletons. The sequenced sample was naive CD4+ T cells from PBMCs. As for subset: CD45RA+ positively selected. The receptors were sampled from a man aged 18 to 30 in good health. Some clones in this sample may be carry-over from other donors' samples.

As to this clone: At one end, the junction sequence differs from germline, possibly due to a read error. The chain is built from TRBV6-6 and TRBJ1-1, with a tentative D call TRBD1 (6 bases). The CDR3 spans 11 residues. Germline lookup yields CDR1 MNHNY and CDR2 SVGAGI (reference sequence). CDR3 in DNA: TGTGCCAGCACCGACAGAGGGACACGGACGTTT. Translated: CASTDRGTRTF.

The sample holds a few counts of this clone. This rearrangement joins TRBV7-9 to TRBJ1-2; a possible D gene is TRBD1 (5 bases). Trimming stripped 4 bases from V and 8 bases from J, with 14 bases between. The CDR3 contains 13 residues. CDR1 and CDR2 from the germline V gene are SEHNR and FQNEAQ (reference sequence). DNA of the CDR3: TGTGCCAGCAGCTCCCAGGGAACCAGCGGCTACACCTTC. This encodes CASSSQGTSGYTF.

This chain uses TRBV5-4 with TRBJ2-2; D call uncertain. V lost 0 bases and J 2 bases, leaving 8 bases between the germline ends. The CDR3 runs to 15 residues. Germline-derived CDR1 and CDR2 are SGHNT and YYREEE (reference sequence). The CDR3, as DNA: TGTGCCAGCAGCTTGGAGCCAGGAAACACCGGGGAGCTGTTTTTT. Translation gives CASSLEPGNTGELFF.

V is TRBV10-3 and J is TRBJ2-2, with TRBD2 matching 8 bases. CDR3 size: 16 residues. Germline CDR1 and CDR2: ENHRY and SYGVKD. V dropped 4 bases and J dropped 4; count of bases not matched to a gene: 8. CDR3 protein: CAISGGRTIGTGELFF. CDR3 DNA: TGTGCCATCAGTGGCGGGAGGACTATTGGCACCGGGGAGCTGTTTTTT.

This chain connects TRBV5-6 to TRBJ2-5; the match to TRBD1 covers 8 bases. With V trimmed by 4 bases and J by 2 bases, 7 bases remained unmatched. There are 15 residues in the CDR3. CDR1 SGHDT and CDR2 YYEEEE come from the germline V gene. In DNA, the CDR3 is TGTGCCAGCAGCCGCTGGACAGGGATTCAAGAGACCCAGTACTTC. Protein product: CASSRWTGIQETQYF.

The chain joins TRBV4-1 to TRBJ2-3; possibly TRBD2 for D (6 bases). The V and J ends lost 4 bases and 2 bases respectively, with 16 bases between them. The CDR3 has 16 residues. CDR1 and CDR2 (germline): MGHRA, YSYEKL. The CDR3 region has the DNA TGCGCCAGCAGCCTCTGGGCCGGGACTTCCACAGATACGCAGTATTTT. Protein: CASSLWAGTSTDTQYF.

This clone appeared once. The chain has TRBV6-5 and TRBJ2-7; possibly TRBD2 for D (6 bases). The CDR3 loop spans 14 amino acids. The germline V gene has CDR1 MNHEY and CDR2 SVGAGI. Trimming took 6 bases from V and 0 from J, leaving 12 bases between them. CDR3 nucleotide sequence: TGTGCCAGCAGGCGGGGCCGACGCTCCTACGAGCAGTACTTC. Translated, it gives CASRRGRRSYEQYF.

The DNA for the CDR3 is TGTGCCAGCAGCTTACTTGGTCCCTCATCGGTCAATGAGCAGTTCTTC. As protein: CASSLLGPSSVNEQFF. This chain connects TRBV7-9 to TRBJ2-1; no definite D call. The CDR3 has 16 residues. Trimming cost V 2 bases and J 6 bases, with 17 bases left between them. The germline V gene has CDR1 SEHNR and CDR2 FQNEAQ (reference sequence). The full variable domain, completed using reference TRBV7-9 and TRBJ2-1, is DTGVSQNPRHKITKRGQNVTFRCDPISEHNRLYWYRQTLGQGPEFLTYFQNEAQLEKSRLLSDRFSAERPKGSFSTLEIQRTEQGDSAMYLCASSLLGPSSVNEQFFGPGTRLTVL.

This clone was picked up one time. The gene calls are TRBV18 and TRBJ1-4; D remains unclear. This CDR3 region has 15 residues. The germline V gene encodes CDR1 KGHSH and CDR2 LQKENI. V was shortened by 0 bases and J by 12 bases, with 17 bases between the two germline ends. The CDR3 spells CASSPPSDAVGELFF. The CDR3 nucleotides read TGTGCCAGCTCACCACCTTCAGATGCGGTTGGGGAACTGTTTTTT.

The chain recombines TRBV7-2 with TRBJ2-2; TRBD2 matches at 8 bases. V shed 3 bases, J shed 6 bases, and the junction held 9 bases outside the gene matches. This CDR3 comprises 16 residues. Per germline, CDR1 SGHTA and CDR2 FQGNSA. This CDR3 is CASSLFGLANSGELFF. The DNA for the CDR3 is TGTGCCAGCAGCTTGTTTGGACTAGCAAACTCCGGGGAGCTGTTTTTT.

This chain joins TRBV18 and TRBJ2-7; D might be TRBD2 (5 bases). The length of the CDR3 is 16 residues. Looked up from germline, CDR1 is KGHSH and CDR2 is LQKENI. Deletions cut 0 bases from V and 0 bases from J, with 12 bases between. The CDR3 DNA reads TGTGCCAGCTCACCACCTTCGGGGTATCCCTCCTACGAGCAGTACTTC. Translated, it gives CASSPPSGYPSYEQYF.

The rearrangement links TRBV5-8 to TRBJ1-1; D is uncertain. Per germline, CDR1 SGHTS and CDR2 YDEGEE. The V and J ends lost 2 bases and 0 bases respectively, with 14 bases between them. There are 16 residues in the CDR3. In DNA, the CDR3 is TGTGCCAGCAGCTTTCGGACCCTGCTCATGAACACTGAAGCTTTCTTT. Translated: CASSFRTLLMNTEAFF.

The chain employs TRBV28 and TRBJ1-1; unclear D gene. CDR1 MDHEN and CDR2 SYDVKM come from the germline V gene. Trimming removed 6 bases at V and 10 bases at J, with 15 bases between. The CDR3 consists of 12 residues. The DNA for the CDR3 is TGTGCCAGCAGAACCTCGGTAGGGTCAGCTTTCTTT. Protein product: CASRTSVGSAFF.